This TCR beta chain was recorded in a study of T-cell reconstitution after alpha-beta-depleted transplantation in children. Study results and caveats: After one year, T-cell counts and TCRbeta diversity mostly came from new T cells. As was reported, about two months after transplant, alpha-beta T cells came from several hundred expanded graft clones. Where some patients showed high TCRbeta diversity at day 60, it came from recipient T cells and thymic progenitors that had survived.

This CDR3 contains 13 residues. Deletions cut 8 bases from V and 1 base from J, with 12 bases between. In germline, CDR1 is MDHEN, CDR2 SYDVKM. Preparation of the TCRbeta library involved a method that used unique molecular identifiers. One entry per CDR3 protein results from TCRdb running MiXCR on the PCR reads. The sample contains under 20,000 distinct CDR3 sequences, 13% of which appear only once. To note about this clonotype: As yet, its antigen is unknown.

V and J are TRBV28 and TRBJ2-7; D remains ambiguous. The sequence was obtained from a female patient aged 2 to 10 who had a stem cell transplant for congenital amegakaryocytic thrombocytopenia, so the T cells may come from the graft donor. Sequenced material: PBMCs, mostly from graft donor cells, taken 60 days after TCRalphabeta/CD19-depleted stem cell transplant. CDR3 loop: CASGTPGSYEQYF. CDR3 DNA: TGTGCCAGCGGCACGCCCGGATCCTACGAGCAGTACTTC.